The clone carrying this T cell receptor (beta chain) came up a few times. CDR3 length: 13 amino acids. Trimming stripped 8 bases from V and 4 bases from J, with 11 bases between. Germline V gene lookup returns CDR1 SGHTA and CDR2 FQGNSA. The data are from a study of T-cell reconstitution after alpha-beta-depleted transplantation in children. Researchers prepared the TCRbeta library using unique molecular identifiers, the study reports. TCRdb processed the PCR reads anew with MiXCR; each CDR3 protein has one entry. The sample lists about 340,000 distinct CDR3 sequences; approximately 10% were seen once.

The chain recombines TRBV7-2 with TRBJ1-4, with D possibly matching TRBD1 (5 bases). This TCR was sampled from a human donor who donated a stem cell graft to a child with acute lymphoblastic leukemia. The material was PBMCs from the stem cell graft donor, obtained from the stem cell graft. Written as DNA, the CDR3 is TGTGCCAGCTCGGTAGGGGTTAATGAAAAACTGTTTTTT. Its translation: CASSVGVNEKLFF. Filled out from reference TRBV7-2 and TRBJ1-4, the complete variable domain reads GAGVSQSPSNKVTEKGKDVELRCDPISGHTALYWYRQSLGQGLEFLIYFQGNSAPDKSGLPSDRFSAERTGGSVSTLTIQRTQQEDSAVYLCASSVGVNEKLFFGSGTQLSVL.